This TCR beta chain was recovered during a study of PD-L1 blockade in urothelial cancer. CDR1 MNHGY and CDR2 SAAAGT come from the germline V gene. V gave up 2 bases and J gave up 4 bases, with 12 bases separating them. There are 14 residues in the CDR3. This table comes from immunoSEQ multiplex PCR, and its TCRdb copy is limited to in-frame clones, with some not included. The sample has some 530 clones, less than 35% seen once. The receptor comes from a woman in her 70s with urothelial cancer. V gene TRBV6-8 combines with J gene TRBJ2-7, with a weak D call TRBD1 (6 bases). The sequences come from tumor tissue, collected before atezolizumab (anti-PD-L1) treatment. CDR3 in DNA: TGTGCCAGCAGTTACGGACAGATAATTTACGAGCAGTACTTC. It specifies CASSYGQIIYEQYF.